This TCR beta chain was retrieved from a study of read filtering for tumor transcriptome and immune sequencing. Trimming shortened V by 3 bases and J by 5 bases, and 19 bases separated the two germline ends. This CDR3 spans 16 amino acids. Germline V gene lookup returns CDR1 MGHRA and CDR2 YSYEKL. This clonotype has a count of ten or more. Molecular barcoded adaptors covering alpha/delta and beta/gamma chains were used on around 400 ng RNA. TCRdb analysed the reads with MiXCR anew, one entry per CDR3 protein. The sample lists 20,000 to 25,000 distinct CDR3 sequences; roughly 15% were seen once. This chain uses TRBV4-1 with TRBJ2-5; possibly TRBD1 for D (5 bases). The source is a donor at least 40 years old with multiple myeloma. The sequenced sample consisted of a population of CD138-negative cells sorted from bone marrow. CDR3 loop: CASSHVSRRVHETQYF. The DNA for the CDR3 is TGCGCCAGCAGCCATGTCTCTCGCAGGGTTCATGAGACCCAGTACTTC.